In its sample, the clone carrying this TCR beta chain was seen a few times. The antigen is undetermined. Cultured CD4+ T cell DNA underwent sequencing with the Oncomine TCR Beta short-read assay. MiXCR, applied by TCRdb to the PCR reads, yields one record per CDR3 protein. The table lists about 15,000 distinct CDR3 sequences, over 45% of them singletons. This specimen comes from a study of vaccination and CD4 T cells after COVID-19. About the research overall: Post-vaccine sampling followed dose two by a median roughly 74 days (range 14 to 241).

As to time point: late sampling 161 to 241 days after vaccination in a few convalescent patients. Treatment here: roughly 10-day PBMC culture with coronavirus spike peptide pools or control peptides (ViraFEST assay). CDR1 is DFQATT and CDR2 is SNEGSKA in the germline V gene (reference sequence). V lost 4 bases and J lost 2; bases outside the gene matches: 8. CDR3 length: 14 residues. Specimen: CD4+ T cells from blood, cultured in vitro, collected about 7 months after SARS-CoV-2 vaccination. The TCR sequence derives from a human donor who had recovered from COVID-19. This chain links TRBV20-1 with TRBJ2-7, with 7 nucleotides matching TRBD2. The DNA for the CDR3 is TGCAGTGCTAACCGGGGAGGGAATACCTACGAGCAGTACTTC. It translates to CSANRGGNTYEQYF.